The 25 T cell receptor beta chains presented below share a single source sample, sequenced in a study of blood T cell repertoires in COVID-19 (TCRdb year 2020). The method behind the library was the immunoSEQ multiplex PCR assay. Here the immuneACCESS table is served through TCRdb, limited to in-frame sequences with V and J called. Missing clones are a known gap in these copies; in checked studies unresolved V genes cover under half, and the rest lacks a known reason. The sample contains some 26,000 clones, roughly 91% of them found a single time. The ten largest clones represent 4.9% of the sample. Sequenced material: peripheral blood. The receptors were sampled from a man aged 65-85 years with active COVID-19.

The chain has TRBV19 and TRBJ2-1; 11 nucleotides match TRBD1. The CDR3 covers 13 residues. V trimming: 1 base; J trimming: 14 bases; junction bases outside the gene matches: 4. Germline V gives CDR1 LNHDA, CDR2 SQIVND (reference sequence). The CDR3 DNA is TGTGCCAGTAGTATAGGGACAGGGGGCCTGGAGTTCTTC. Translation gives CASSIGTGGLEFF.

The chain has TRBV3-1 (or the pseudogene TRBV3-2) and TRBJ2-7; D is perhaps TRBD2 (9 bases). The length of the CDR3 is 16 residues. In germline, CDR1 is LGHDT, CDR2 YNNKEL (reference sequence). The V gene lost 5 bases and the J gene lost 6 bases, with 23 bases spanning the gap. The CDR3 protein is CASSCGGAGGFFEQYF. The CDR3 DNA sequence: TGTGCCAGCAGCTGCGGGGGGGCAGGGGGCTTTTTCGAGCAGTACTTC.

The rearrangement links TRBV11-3 to TRBJ2-1; unclear D gene. Germline assignment: CDR1 SGHNT and CDR2 YENEEA. V was shortened by 5 bases and J by 7 bases, with 12 bases between the two germline ends. The CDR3 is 13 amino acids. Written as DNA, the CDR3 is TGTGCCAGCAGCCCCGGAGCCATGAATGAGCAGTTCTTC. It encodes CASSPGAMNEQFF.

The V and J genes are TRBV3-1 (or the pseudogene TRBV3-2) and TRBJ2-5, with a weak D call TRBD1 (5 bases). Trimming stripped 3 bases from V and 2 bases from J, with 7 bases between. This CDR3 has 13 residues. Germline V gene sequence: CDR1 LGHDT, CDR2 YNNKEL (reference sequence). The CDR3 loop reads CASSHDSQETQYF. The CDR3 region has the DNA TGTGCCAGCAGCCACGACAGTCAAGAGACCCAGTACTTC.

This chain joins TRBV7-3 and TRBJ1-1; the match to TRBD1 covers 8 bases. V lost 3 bases, J lost 6 bases, and 6 bases stayed unmatched. The CDR3 loop spans 14 amino acids. Germline CDR1 SGHTA, CDR2 FQGTGA. In DNA, the CDR3 is TGTGCCAGCAGCTTCTCAGGGGGCTACGCTGAAGCTTTCTTT. The encoded protein is CASSFSGGYAEAFF.

This chain joins TRBV7-2 and TRBJ1-3, with TRBD1 as a possible D gene (6 bases). With 6 bases removed from V and 7 bases from J, the gap between germline ends came to 16 bases. Germline values: CDR1 SGHTA, CDR2 FQGNSA. The CDR3 contains 14 residues. CDR3 loop: CASREQGLGNTIYF. The DNA for the CDR3 is TGTGCCAGCAGGGAACAGGGCCTCGGTAACACCATATATTTT.

V and J are TRBV10-3 and TRBJ2-7, with 8 bases aligning to TRBD1. The trim removed 6 bases at V and 5 bases at J, leaving 3 bases unmatched. There are 12 residues in the CDR3. CDR1 and CDR2 (germline): ENHRY, SYGVKD. CDR3 bases: TGTGCCATCAGCGGACAGGGCGACGAGCAGTACTTC. Residues: CAISGQGDEQYF.

The chain joins TRBV6-5 to TRBJ1-1; 10 positions agree with TRBD1. CDR3 length: 14 amino acids. V was pared by 6 bases and J by 2 bases, with 3 bases of the junction left unmatched. Germline V gene sequence: CDR1 MNHEY, CDR2 SVGAGI. CDR3 protein: CASRPTGGNTEAFF. The CDR3 bases are TGTGCCAGCAGACCGACAGGGGGCAACACTGAAGCTTTCTTT.

The rearrangement uses TRBV4-2 and TRBJ2-7; possibly TRBD1 for D (5 bases). Per the germline V gene, CDR1 is LGHNA and CDR2 is YNFKEQ. The V and J ends lost 2 bases and 5 bases respectively, with 19 bases between them. CDR3 length equals 16 residues. The CDR3 loop is CASSQPPGQGRDEQYF. The DNA for the CDR3 is TGTGCCAGCAGCCAACCCCCGGGCCAGGGTAGGGACGAGCAGTACTTC.

This clone occurred once. The chain uses TRBV2 and TRBJ2-5, with 8 bases that match TRBD2. Germline-derived CDR1 and CDR2 are SNHLY and FYNNEI. The CDR3 contains 14 residues. V lost 10 bases and J lost 2; bases outside the gene matches: 9. The CDR3 DNA follows: TGTGCCATCCTCCGGGCTAGCGGGCAAGAGACCCAGTACTTC. Its translation: CAILRASGQETQYF.

V is TRBV4-3 and J is TRBJ2-3; perhaps TRBD1 as D (5 bases). The germline V gene has CDR1 LGHNA and CDR2 YSLEER. This CDR3 spans 13 amino acids. Trimming removed 4 bases at V and 4 bases at J, with 9 bases between. DNA for the CDR3: TGCGCCAGCAGCCCCCGACAGCCAGATACGCAGTATTTT. Translated, it gives CASSPRQPDTQYF.

The V and J genes are TRBV19 and TRBJ1-2, with TRBD1 matching 8 bases. Looked up from germline, CDR1 is LNHDA and CDR2 is SQIVND (reference sequence). This CDR3 region has 15 residues. V lost 7 bases and J lost 2; bases outside the gene matches: 9. Here the CDR3 DNA reads TGTGCCAGTACCCTCCGGGACAGGCTCAACTATGGCTACACCTTC. It specifies CASTLRDRLNYGYTF.

This clone showed up just once. The rearrangement uses TRBV25-1 and TRBJ1-1, with a weak D call TRBD1 (6 bases). Per the germline V gene, CDR1 is MGHDK and CDR2 is SYGVNS. V lost 6 bases to trimming and J lost 11 bases, with 19 bases between them. The CDR3 consists of 13 residues. The CDR3 nucleotides are TGTGCCAGCAGCTCGACAGGACAGATCCCCGCTTTCTTT. It translates to CASSSTGQIPAFF.

CDR3 sequence reads: CASSEPPAYGTNYGYTF. The CDR3 DNA is TGTGCCAGTAGTGAACCCCCCGCGTACGGTACTAACTATGGCTACACCTTC. This sequence joins TRBV19 and TRBJ1-2, with no clear D. CDR3 length equals 17 residues. Germline CDR1 and CDR2: LNHDA and SQIVND (reference sequence). The V end was cut by 5 bases, the J end by 0 bases, with 19 bases between.

This clone was seen a single time. V gene TRBV11-1 combines with J gene TRBJ1-1, with D perhaps TRBD1 (6 bases). Looked up from germline, CDR1 is SGHAT and CDR2 is FQDESV (reference sequence). The CDR3 loop spans 14 amino acids. Trimming shortened V by 4 bases and J by 0 bases, and 9 bases separated the two germline ends. The CDR3 protein is CASSSGDMNTEAFF. The CDR3 coding sequence is TGTGCCAGCAGCTCAGGGGACATGAACACTGAAGCTTTCTTT.

V is TRBV9 and J is TRBJ2-5; TRBD2 agrees at 12 bases. From germline, CDR1 is SGDLS and CDR2 YYNGEE. V shed 0 bases, J shed 3 bases, and the junction held 3 bases outside the gene matches. The CDR3 contains 16 residues. The CDR3 sequence: CASSVEGLAGKETQYF. The CDR3 DNA reads TGTGCCAGCAGCGTAGAAGGACTAGCGGGGAAAGAGACCCAGTACTTC. Full variable domain (missing parts from reference TRBV9 and TRBJ2-5): DSGVTQTPKHLITATGQRVTLRCSPRSGDLSVYWYQQSLDQGLQFLIQYYNGEERAKGNILERFSAQQFPDLHSELNLSSLELGDSALYFCASSVEGLAGKETQYFGPGTRLLVL.

This rearrangement joins TRBV6-2 or TRBV6-3 to TRBJ2-7, with TRBD1 as a possible D gene (6 bases). This CDR3 has 13 residues. Per the germline V gene, CDR1 is MNHEY and CDR2 is SVGEGT. Trimming removed 6 bases from V and 1 base from J, with 10 bases in between. CDR3 DNA: TGTGCCAGCAGCGGGACACCTTCCTACGAGCAGTACTTC. Encoded protein: CASSGTPSYEQYF.

In its sample, this clone was seen once. The rearrangement joins TRBV4-2 to TRBJ2-3, with D hard to call. In germline, CDR1 is LGHNA, CDR2 YNFKEQ. The V end lost 0 bases, the J end lost 5 bases, and 9 bases lay between the germline ends. The CDR3 is 14 amino acids. The CDR3 nucleotides read TGTGCCAGCAGCCAAGATCTGAGTGTAGATACGCAGTATTTT. It codes for CASSQDLSVDTQYF.

This sequence joins TRBV18 and TRBJ1-1; 8 bases align to TRBD1. The germline gives CDR1 KGHSH, CDR2 LQKENI. The CDR3 is made up of 14 amino acids. J gave up 7 bases and V 1 base, and 5 bases lay outside the gene matches. The CDR3: CASSPLGQESEAFF. CDR3 DNA: TGTGCCAGCTCACCACTGGGACAGGAGAGTGAAGCTTTCTTT.

The chain has TRBV19 and TRBJ1-1, with TRBD1 as a possible D gene (6 bases). Germline loops: CDR1 LNHDA, CDR2 SQIVND (reference sequence). The V end lost 1 base, the J end lost 1 base, and 13 bases lay between the germline ends. The CDR3 consists of 16 residues. Here the CDR3 DNA reads TGTGCCAGTAGTATAGGTCGGACAGTTAGGAACACTGAAGCTTTCTTT. It yields the protein CASSIGRTVRNTEAFF.

The chain has TRBV6-5 and TRBJ1-2; TRBD1 matches 7 bases. Trimming at V came to 4 bases and at J to 7 bases, leaving 6 bases not matched to a gene. The CDR3 consists of 13 residues. Germline V gene lookup returns CDR1 MNHEY and CDR2 SVGAGI. The CDR3 region is CASSSTGIGGYTF. The CDR3, as DNA: TGTGCCAGCAGTTCGACAGGGATTGGTGGCTACACCTTC.

The rearrangement links TRBV7-9 to TRBJ1-3; 11 bases are shared with TRBD1. This CDR3 has 15 amino acids. In germline, CDR1 is SEHNR, CDR2 FQNEAQ (reference sequence). Trimming took 4 bases from V and 4 from J; bases not matched to a gene: 3. The CDR3 DNA reads TGTGCCAGCAGCTCGGACAGGGGGCACGGAAACACCATATATTTT. Its protein is CASSSDRGHGNTIYF.

The J gene is TRBJ2-7, the V gene TRBV9; 9 bases line up with TRBD2. CDR3 size: 15 residues. Trimming at V came to 0 bases and at J to 4 bases, leaving 5 bases not matched to a gene. Per the germline V gene, CDR1 is SGDLS and CDR2 is YYNGEE. CDR3 sequence reads: CASSVASGGPYEQYF. The DNA of the CDR3 is TGTGCCAGCAGCGTAGCAAGCGGGGGGCCTTACGAGCAGTACTTC. Looking up the rest from reference TRBV9 and TRBJ2-7 gives the full variable domain: DSGVTQTPKHLITATGQRVTLRCSPRSGDLSVYWYQQSLDQGLQFLIQYYNGEERAKGNILERFSAQQFPDLHSELNLSSLELGDSALYFCASSVASGGPYEQYFGPGTRLTVT.

V gene TRBV2 combines with J gene TRBJ1-4; TRBD1 might be the D (5 bases). Germline V gene sequence: CDR1 SNHLY, CDR2 FYNNEI. The V gene lost 3 bases and the J gene lost 8 bases, with 13 bases spanning the gap. The CDR3 is 14 amino acids. The CDR3 sequence: CASSDAQGGEKLFF. CDR3 DNA: TGTGCCAGCAGTGATGCTCAGGGTGGAGAAAAACTGTTTTTT.

The chain links TRBV6-4 to TRBJ2-3; 11 positions agree with TRBD2. The V gene end was trimmed by 3 bases and the J gene end by 8 bases; junction bases not matched to a gene: 7. The CDR3 is made up of 15 amino acids. CDR1 is MRHNA and CDR2 is SNTAGT in the germline V gene. The CDR3 loop is CASSEASGGHGTQYF. CDR3 nucleotides: TGTGCCAGCAGTGAGGCTAGCGGGGGGCACGGTACGCAGTATTTT.